The entry below gives a single T cell receptor (beta chain) sequence along with its context. Its antigen is still unknown. The record has no base qualities; no much larger clone is one base away. These data are taken from a study of cytomegalovirus exposure and HLA in healthy donors (dated by TCRdb to between 2016 and 2019). Some background on the complete study: A later analysis indicated that the roughly 130 validation repertoires were generated on the platform also employed for the 700 or so repertoires of the first cohort. The aim of the study was to test whether cataloging public T cell receptors could identify signatures of past pathogen exposure. A separate validation cohort of 90 to 150 different subjects was used in addition to the roughly 720-subject first cohort. High-throughput TCR immunosequencing, statistical association of individual TCRs with disease status, and machine learning were combined to predict cytomegalovirus infection status.

General conclusions and limits of the study: Across donors, most TCR sequences were observed very rarely, whereas some public TCRs were present in many individuals. A later analysis lacked HLA typing for the validation cohort, so it scored co-occurrence in that cohort across all 120 repertoires. Subsequent analysis determined that TCRs grouped into clusters in the first cohort also showed a tendency toward co-occurrence across the roughly 120 validation repertoires, and 94% of cluster scores exceeded 0. The study gave a list of about 160 TCR beta chains associated with cytomegalovirus. The authors suggested that the approach could potentially be generalized to other disease states and immunological phenotypes. In vitro tests confirmed that a few of the cytomegalovirus-associated TCR beta chains recognize cytomegalovirus antigens. In both the original and validation cohorts, the classifier was reported to diagnose cytomegalovirus status with high specificity and sensitivity.

Inclusive of the bounding cysteine and phenylalanine, the CDR3 is 14 residues long. Only the CDR3 region is kept as DNA, spanning 42 bases read in frame from base 1. V is cut by 0 bases and J by 8 bases, and the space between the germline ends is 11 bases. In the germline V gene, CDR1 corresponds to SGDLS and CDR2 to YYNGEE. The donors were included in the validation cohort of approximately 120 subjects, a group kept apart from the approximately 690-subject first cohort. Receptor amplification or capture employed the immunoSEQ multiplex PCR assay. Turning to the authors' computational methods: A statistical classification framework was developed to diagnose cytomegalovirus status using the catalog of TCR beta chain sequences. This immuneACCESS table, as held by TCRdb, lists in-frame sequences with V and J called but not all clones. Of the missing ones, under half trace to an unresolved V gene in checked studies; the others have no known cause. V and J calls and clone size are as listed in that table; D and trimming were resolved from the DNA. This sample gives about 200,000 clones in total; around 78% of them show up just once. Around 5.4% of the sample is held by the ten biggest clonotypes.

This sequence was found in a woman aged 18-29 years in good health and CMV-seronegative. This receptor chain uses TRBV9 and TRBJ2-2, with no confidently assigned D gene. Sequences were obtained from PBMCs. The CDR3 region has the sequence CASSVGLGQGELFF. The DNA reads as follows: TGTGCCAGCAGCGTAGGTTTAGGCCAGGGGGAGCTGTTTTTT.